This entry describes one TCR beta chain. No cognate antigen has been identified for it. No base quality values were provided; no much bigger clone lies one nucleotide off. The library was produced with the immunoSEQ multiplex PCR assay. Sourced from immuneACCESS, this table was stored by TCRdb with only in-frame sequences that have V and J called. A share of the clones is absent; for the studies checked, an unresolved V gene accounts for under half, and the remainder has no known explanation. Counted in this sample were 72,000 or so clones; about 90% of them appeared once. The ten largest clones take up 0.42% of the sample. From the germline V gene, CDR1 is SGHAT and CDR2 is FQNNGV. V is reduced by 2 bases and J by 4 bases, leaving a spacing of 5 bases between them. There are 12 amino acids in the CDR3, from cysteine to phenylalanine inclusive. Just CDR3 DNA is preserved here, 36 bases in frame from base 1.

The data stem from a study of technical replicates of blood from a few donors (dated by TCRdb to the late 2010s). The V gene is TRBV11-2 and the J gene is TRBJ2-5; the D segment cannot be called with confidence. Material: T cells isolated from PBMCs. The sequence derives from a human donor in good health. The CDR3: CASSLMAETQYF. Here is the DNA: TGTGCCAGCAGCTTAATGGCAGAGACCCAGTACTTC.